Listed here are 25 T cell receptor beta chains from one sample, sequenced in a study of blood T cell repertoires in COVID-19. Some clones are missing from TCRdb's copy, which holds only in-frame ones; the method was immunoSEQ multiplex PCR. The sample lists roughly 300,000 clones, 85% to 90% occurring once. Sequencing was carried out using peripheral blood. The receptor set was obtained from a woman younger than 45 with COVID-19, enrolled during active disease.

The genes are TRBV2 and TRBJ1-6; possible D gene TRBD1, 6 bases. V lost 8 bases to trimming and J lost 0 bases, with 14 bases between them. This CDR3 has 16 residues. Germline CDR1 SNHLY, CDR2 FYNNEI. The CDR3 bases are TGTGCCAGCTCTACAGGGACGAGCTCCTATAATTCACCCCTCCACTTT. Amino acid sequence: CASSTGTSSYNSPLHF.

A few counts support this clone. The chain is built from TRBV15 and TRBJ2-7, with unresolved D. The V gene lost 1 base and the J gene lost 3 bases, with 13 bases spanning the gap. This CDR3 region has 15 residues. Germline CDR1 and CDR2: LNHNV and YYDKDF (reference sequence). The CDR3 nucleotides read TGTGCCACCAGCAGAGGTGGAGAGGCCTACTACGAGCAGTACTTC. It is translated as CATSRGGEAYYEQYF.

J is TRBJ1-2 and V is TRBV11-2, with D hard to call. Per the germline V gene, CDR1 is SGHAT and CDR2 is FQNNGV. CDR3 size: 15 residues. V shed 1 base and J shed 8 bases, with 17 bases lying between them. Written as DNA, the CDR3 is TGTGCCAGCAGCTTAGTATCCGGCCCGGGATCGGGCTACACCTTC. Protein: CASSLVSGPGSGYTF.

The chain carries TRBV5-6 and TRBJ1-2, with 7 nucleotides matching TRBD1. Germline CDR1 and CDR2: SGHDT and YYEEEE. Trimming cost V 2 bases and J 7 bases; bases outside gene matches: 8. This CDR3 has 14 residues. CDR3 region: CASSFDRAGGGYTF. CDR3 coding DNA: TGTGCCAGCAGCTTTGACAGGGCCGGGGGTGGCTACACCTTC.

The chain couples TRBV5-6 to TRBJ2-7; D perhaps matches TRBD2 (7 bases). From germline, CDR1 is SGHDT and CDR2 YYEEEE. V lost 4 bases to trimming and J lost 5 bases, with 19 bases between them. This CDR3 contains 15 residues. CDR3 amino acids: CASSPLWGGGNEQYF. DNA for the CDR3: TGTGCCAGCAGCCCCCTTTGGGGCGGGGGCAACGAGCAGTACTTC.

The rearrangement uses TRBV3-1 (or the pseudogene TRBV3-2) and TRBJ1-2; no clear D. Trimming took off 2 bases at V and 7 bases at J, with 14 bases between the two ends. The CDR3 extends over 14 amino acids. Germline V gene lookup returns CDR1 LGHDT and CDR2 YNNKEL (reference sequence). CDR3 residues: CASSQSYSSGGYTF. DNA of the CDR3: TGTGCCAGCAGCCAATCCTACTCCTCGGGTGGCTACACCTTC.

This clone occurred once. This chain uses TRBV18 with TRBJ2-7, with D perhaps TRBD2 (6 bases). The V end was cut by 6 bases, the J end by 2 bases, with 14 bases between. The CDR3 loop spans 14 amino acids. Germline loops: CDR1 KGHSH, CDR2 LQKENI. The CDR3 reads CASSSRDRAYEQYF. In nucleotides, the CDR3 is TGTGCCAGCTCCTCGCGGGACCGCGCCTACGAGCAGTACTTC. The full variable domain, with the rest looked up from reference TRBV18 and TRBJ2-7, is NAGVMQNPRHLVRRRGQEARLRCSPMKGHSHVYWYRQLPEEGLKFMVYLQKENIIDESGMPKERFSAEFPKEGPSILRIQQVVRGDSAAYFCASSSRDRAYEQYFGPGTRLTVT.

The chain uses TRBV7-9 and TRBJ2-7; D may be TRBD2 (6 bases). Germline assignment: CDR1 SEHNR and CDR2 FQNEAQ (reference sequence). With 1 base removed from V and 5 bases from J, the gap between germline ends came to 18 bases. This CDR3 is built from 16 residues. CDR3 region: CASSLGVGGVSDEQYF. In DNA form, the CDR3 reads TGTGCCAGCAGCTTAGGGGTCGGGGGAGTAAGCGACGAGCAGTACTTC.

The V call is TRBV6-5, the J call TRBJ2-5; 7 bases are shared with TRBD1. The CDR3 is 12 amino acids. Germline CDR1 is MNHEY and CDR2 is SVGAGI. With V trimmed by 6 bases and J by 13 bases, 11 bases remained unmatched. In nucleotides, the CDR3 is TGTGCCAGCAGCCTTGGGACAGCAGGATTGTACTTC. Amino acid sequence: CASSLGTAGLYF.

This clone has only one observation. The chain is built from TRBV2 and TRBJ2-5; 11 nucleotides match TRBD2. J lost 5 bases, V lost 4 bases, and 9 bases had no gene match. The germline V gene has CDR1 SNHLY and CDR2 FYNNEI. The CDR3 is 16 amino acids. The CDR3, as DNA: TGTGCCAGCAGTGCGGTGAAGACTAGCGGGGCGGAGACCCAGTACTTC. It encodes CASSAVKTSGAETQYF. The full variable domain, with the rest looked up from reference TRBV2 and TRBJ2-5, is EPEVTQTPSHQVTQMGQEVILRCVPISNHLYFYWYRQILGQKVEFLVSFYNNEISEKSEIFDDQFSVERPDGSNFTLKIRSTKLEDSAMYFCASSAVKTSGAETQYFGPGTRLLVL.

The genes are TRBV29-1 and TRBJ2-1; D unresolved. The CDR3 runs to 10 residues. Trimming pared 3 bases from V and 9 bases from J, leaving 6 bases between. Germline V lookup: CDR1 SQVTM, CDR2 ANQGSEA. CDR3 amino acids: CSVDSGEQFF. For the CDR3, the DNA is TGCAGCGTTGACTCGGGTGAGCAGTTCTTC.

V gene TRBV3-1 (or the pseudogene TRBV3-2) combines with J gene TRBJ2-7, with a tentative D call TRBD2 (7 bases). The CDR3 runs 13 residues. With 7 bases removed from V and 7 bases from J, the gap between germline ends came to 17 bases. Per the germline V gene, CDR1 is LGHDT and CDR2 is YNNKEL (reference sequence). The DNA of the CDR3 is TGTGCCAGCACGCGGGGGCCCCTCGGGGAGCAGTACTTC. Its protein is CASTRGPLGEQYF.

The chain couples TRBV6-6 to TRBJ2-7, with unresolved D. This CDR3 is built from 15 residues. Trimming took off 4 bases at V and 0 bases at J, with 13 bases between the two ends. The V gene's germline CDR1 is MNHNY and CDR2 SVGAGI (reference sequence). The CDR3: CASSLCESCSYEQYF. CDR3 in DNA: TGTGCCAGCAGTTTGTGTGAGAGCTGCTCCTACGAGCAGTACTTC.

This clone is a singleton in its sample. The chain employs TRBV2 and TRBJ2-7; 9 bases align to TRBD1. With V trimmed by 6 bases and J by 7 bases, 22 bases remained unmatched. This CDR3 is 18 amino acids long. From germline, CDR1 is SNHLY and CDR2 FYNNEI. This CDR3 reads CASSQTGGASRRYGEQYF. The CDR3, as DNA: TGTGCCAGCAGCCAGACAGGGGGGGCGAGCCGGAGGTATGGGGAGCAGTACTTC.

The rearrangement uses TRBV5-4 and TRBJ1-1, with 7 bases fitting TRBD1. CDR1 and CDR2 from the germline V gene are SGHNT and YYREEE (reference sequence). V was clipped by 2 bases and J by 2 bases; unmatched bases: 3. CDR3 length: 14 residues. The DNA of the CDR3 is TGTGCCAGCAGCTTCAAGGGGGCCAACACTGAAGCTTTCTTT. Protein sequence: CASSFKGANTEAFF.

This chain connects TRBV19 to TRBJ1-1; D is unclear. This CDR3 has 17 amino acids. The V and J ends lost 7 bases and 5 bases respectively, with 26 bases between them. Germline V gives CDR1 LNHDA, CDR2 SQIVND (reference sequence). The CDR3 is CASKMGPIRALGTEAFF. In DNA, the CDR3 is TGTGCCAGTAAGATGGGTCCAATCCGCGCCCTAGGAACTGAAGCTTTCTTT.

In its sample, this clone was seen a few times. V and J are TRBV4-1 and TRBJ2-7, with D perhaps matching TRBD2 (7 bases). CDR3 length equals 15 residues. Germline V lookup: CDR1 MGHRA, CDR2 YSYEKL. V was shortened by 0 bases and J by 4 bases, with 13 bases between the two germline ends. The CDR3 spells CASSQDPGGAYEQYF. The DNA of the CDR3 is TGCGCCAGCAGCCAAGATCCGGGGGGCGCGTACGAGCAGTACTTC.

This clone was observed once. Additional DNA sequences in this sample encode the identical CDR3. The chain has TRBV12-3 or TRBV12-4 and TRBJ2-7; D call uncertain. V dropped 3 bases and J dropped 6 bases, with 6 bases sitting between them. CDR3 size: 11 residues. CDR3 bases: TGTGCCAGCAGTTTCCGCGGCGAGCAGTACTTC. It translates to CASSFRGEQYF.

This chain connects TRBV9 to TRBJ2-3; maybe TRBD2 (6 bases). The CDR3 covers 15 residues. Germline V lookup: CDR1 SGDLS, CDR2 YYNGEE. V gave up 3 bases and J gave up 4 bases, with 15 bases separating them. The CDR3 reads CASSGRVLRADTQYF. CDR3 in DNA: TGTGCCAGCAGCGGGAGGGTGTTAAGAGCAGATACGCAGTATTTT.

This chain uses TRBV19 with TRBJ1-1, with D possibly TRBD1 on 5 matching bases. Germline V CDR1 and CDR2: LNHDA, SQIVND (reference sequence). Trimming stripped 3 bases from V and 11 bases from J, with 19 bases between. The CDR3 is 14 residues long. CDR3 sequence (DNA): TGTGCCAGTAGTATCGACATCGGGGGTAGCGAGGCTTTCTTT. It specifies CASSIDIGGSEAFF.

The chain has TRBV6-5 and TRBJ1-2; tentative D call: TRBD1 (6 bases). The germline V and J ends were trimmed by 3 bases and 1 base, with 9 bases remaining between them. The CDR3 sequence is 14 residues long. Germline V gene sequence: CDR1 MNHEY, CDR2 SVGAGI. DNA of the CDR3: TGTGCCAGCAGTTATCAGGGGCTTAACTATGGCTACACCTTC. Its translation is CASSYQGLNYGYTF.

This clone was detected only once. The chain combines TRBV27 with TRBJ2-7; a weak D match, TRBD1 (6 bases). The CDR3 covers 16 residues. CDR1 and CDR2 from the germline V gene are MNHEY and SMNVEV (reference sequence). The V end lost 4 bases, the J end lost 1 base, and 17 bases lay between the germline ends. This CDR3 is CASSSTVAGVSYEQYF. CDR3 in DNA: TGTGCCAGCAGTTCGACGGTGGCAGGGGTATCCTACGAGCAGTACTTC.

The V call is TRBV25-1, the J call TRBJ2-3; possibly TRBD1 for D (7 bases). Trimming took off 6 bases at V and 4 bases at J, with 23 bases between the two ends. CDR3 length: 17 residues. The germline V gene encodes CDR1 MGHDK and CDR2 SYGVNS. The CDR3 coding sequence is TGTGCCAGCAGCCCCACCACGGCAGGCAGGGGGGCAGATACGCAGTATTTT. This gives the protein CASSPTTAGRGADTQYF. The whole variable domain, remainder taken from reference TRBV25-1 and TRBJ2-3, is EADIYQTPRYLVIGTGKKITLECSQTMGHDKMYWYQQDPGMELHLIHYSYGVNSTEKGDLSSESTVSRIRTEHFPLTLESARPSHTSQYLCASSPTTAGRGADTQYFGPGTRLTVL.

The V and J genes are TRBV2 and TRBJ1-4; possible D gene TRBD1, 5 bases. Germline V CDR1 and CDR2: SNHLY, FYNNEI. The CDR3 is made up of 13 amino acids. V shed 8 bases and J shed 4 bases, with 11 bases lying between them. The CDR3 protein is CASGGRGNEKLFF. DNA of the CDR3: TGTGCCAGCGGGGGGAGAGGTAATGAAAAACTGTTTTTT.

This chain links TRBV30 with TRBJ1-2, with D possibly matching TRBD1 (5 bases). The V end lost 5 bases, the J end lost 4 bases, and 14 bases lay between the germline ends. Germline CDR1 and CDR2: GTSNPN and SVGIG (reference sequence). This CDR3 region has 13 residues. DNA for the CDR3: TGTGCCTGGGCTACGGGACTCGCCTATGGCTACACCTTC. Its protein product is CAWATGLAYGYTF.